This T cell receptor (beta chain) was found in a study of CD8 T cells in ankylosing spondylitis (dated by TCRdb to 2016 to 2017). Broadly, across the study: The study profiled T cell receptor beta repertoires in healthy donors and ankylosing spondylitis patients to find disease-linked TCR variants. Peripheral blood was sampled, and synovial fluid was additionally collected from ankylosing spondylitis patients. The full study cohort comprised 20 to 30 ankylosing spondylitis patients and roughly 100 healthy donors. Overall study results and their limits: A TCR beta motif made up of several highly homologous amino acid variants appeared to be characteristic of blood from ankylosing spondylitis patients. The disease-linked clones had a CD8+ phenotype and were found at relatively low frequencies in peripheral blood. Some motif variants were previously reported in synovial fluid and blood of reactive arthritis patients, suggesting common disease-initiation mechanisms. The disease-linked clones were reported as significantly enriched in matched synovial fluid samples from ankylosing spondylitis patients.

Here V drops 3 bases and J drops 4 bases, and the junction holds 3 bases not matched to any gene. CDR1 and CDR2 are drawn from the germline V gene (reference sequence): DFQATT, SNEGSKA. The CDR3 starts with the cysteine, ends with the phenylalanine, and has 15 residues. Only the CDR3 region is kept as DNA, spanning 45 bases read in frame from base 1. Regarding this clonotype: Its antigen target is currently unknown. No qualities accompany the bases; no much larger clone lies one base away.

For sequencing, an Illumina HiSeq 2500 was employed. Quantitative 5'-RACE with molecular barcodes was used to prepare TCR beta libraries. In the authors' own workflow: To identify disease-linked TCR variants, a new computational method was used, one built on a probabilistic model of VDJ rearrangement. TCRdb reanalyzed the raw reads on its own, using fastp at Q25 for trimming and MiXCR for clone calling, and kept in-frame beta chains. Every entry covers one CDR3 protein and lists the most common genes and DNA from its rows. TCRdb, rather than the study authors, made the V and J calls. Across this sample there are about 330,000 distinct CDR3 sequences, with less than 9.5% seen only once. Roughly 14% of the sample rests with the top ten.

This sequence was found in a male donor with ankylosing spondylitis. The chain links TRBV20-1 with TRBJ2-1, with 13 middle bases fitting TRBD2. Material: blood, either unsorted or a sorted T cell fraction (not recorded which). The DNA sequence is as follows: TGCAGTGCTAGCGGACTAGCGGGAGCTTACAATGAGCAGTTCTTC. The translation is CSASGLAGAYNEQFF.